This TCR beta chain was identified during a study of identical twins. There were only healthy Caucasians among the donors. Germline values: CDR1 SGHRS, CDR2 YFSETQ. CDR3 length: 17 amino acids. V shed 4 bases and J shed 0 bases, with 18 bases lying between them. Template switching supplied a universal primer site; unique molecular identifiers were carried on the cDNA. TCRdb fed the 5' RACE reads into MiXCR, producing one record per CDR3 protein. The table lists approximately 1.8 million distinct CDR3 sequences, less than 35% of them singletons, with about 0.27% in the top ten. The chain combines TRBV5-1 with TRBJ2-3, with D maybe TRBD2 (6 bases). The receptor was derived from a newborn girl in good health. Sequencing used cord blood. CDR3 nucleotide sequence: TGCGCCAGCAGCACTGGGAGGCCCGTCTCTAGCACAGATACGCAGTATTTT. Encoded protein: CASSTGRPVSSTDTQYF. Filled out from reference TRBV5-1 and TRBJ2-3, the complete variable domain reads KAGVTQTPRYLIKTRGQQVTLSCSPISGHRSVSWYQQTPGQGLQFLFEYFSETQRNKGNFPGRFSGRQFSNSRSEMNVSTLELGDSALYLCASSTGRPVSSTDTQYFGPGTRLTVL.